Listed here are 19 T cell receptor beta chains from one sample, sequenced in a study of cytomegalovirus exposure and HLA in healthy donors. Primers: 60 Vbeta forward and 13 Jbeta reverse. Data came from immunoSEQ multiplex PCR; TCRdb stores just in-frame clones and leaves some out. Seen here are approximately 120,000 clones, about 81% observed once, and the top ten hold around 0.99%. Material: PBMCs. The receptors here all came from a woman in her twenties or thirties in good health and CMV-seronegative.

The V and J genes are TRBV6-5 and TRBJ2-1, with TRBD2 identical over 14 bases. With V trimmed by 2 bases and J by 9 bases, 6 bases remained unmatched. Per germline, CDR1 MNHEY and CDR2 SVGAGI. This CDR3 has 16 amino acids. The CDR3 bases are TGTGCCAGCAGTTACGCGGGACTAGCGGGAGTTGGTGAGCAGTTCTTC. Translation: CASSYAGLAGVGEQFF.

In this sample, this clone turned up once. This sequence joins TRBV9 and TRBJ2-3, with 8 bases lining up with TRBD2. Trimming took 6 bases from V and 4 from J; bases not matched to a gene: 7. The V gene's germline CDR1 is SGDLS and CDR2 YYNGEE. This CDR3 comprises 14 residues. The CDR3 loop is CASKLREGADTQYF. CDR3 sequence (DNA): TGTGCCAGCAAGTTACGGGAGGGAGCAGATACGCAGTATTTT.

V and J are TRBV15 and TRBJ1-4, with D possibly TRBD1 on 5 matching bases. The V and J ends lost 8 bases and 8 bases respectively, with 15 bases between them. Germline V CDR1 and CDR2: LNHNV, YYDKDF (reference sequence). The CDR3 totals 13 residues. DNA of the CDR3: TGTGCCACCGCACAGGTGAAGGGGGAAAAACTGTTTTTT. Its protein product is CATAQVKGEKLFF.

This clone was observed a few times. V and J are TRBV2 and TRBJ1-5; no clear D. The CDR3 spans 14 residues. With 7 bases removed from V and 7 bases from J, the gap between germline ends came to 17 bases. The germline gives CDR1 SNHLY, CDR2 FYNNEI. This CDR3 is CASNLGQRGQPQHF. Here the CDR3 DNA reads TGTGCCAGCAATCTTGGGCAGAGAGGGCAGCCCCAGCATTTT.

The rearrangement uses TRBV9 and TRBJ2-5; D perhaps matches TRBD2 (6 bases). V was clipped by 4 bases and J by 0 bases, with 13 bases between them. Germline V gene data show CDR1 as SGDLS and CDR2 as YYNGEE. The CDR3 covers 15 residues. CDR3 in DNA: TGTGCCAGCAGCCTGGGCGGGGTGCACCAAGAGACCCAGTACTTC. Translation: CASSLGGVHQETQYF.

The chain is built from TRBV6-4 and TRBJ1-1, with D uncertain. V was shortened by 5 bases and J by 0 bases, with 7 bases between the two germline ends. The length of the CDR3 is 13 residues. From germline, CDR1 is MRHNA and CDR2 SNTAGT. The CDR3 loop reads CASSYYMNTEAFF. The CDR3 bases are TGTGCCAGCAGTTATTACATGAACACTGAAGCTTTCTTT.

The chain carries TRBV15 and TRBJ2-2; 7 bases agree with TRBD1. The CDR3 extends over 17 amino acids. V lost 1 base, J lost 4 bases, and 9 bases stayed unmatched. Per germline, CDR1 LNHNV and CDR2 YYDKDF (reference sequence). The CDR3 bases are TGTGCCACCAGCAGAGTACGAGTACAGGGGAGCACCGGGGAGCTGTTTTTT. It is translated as CATSRVRVQGSTGELFF.

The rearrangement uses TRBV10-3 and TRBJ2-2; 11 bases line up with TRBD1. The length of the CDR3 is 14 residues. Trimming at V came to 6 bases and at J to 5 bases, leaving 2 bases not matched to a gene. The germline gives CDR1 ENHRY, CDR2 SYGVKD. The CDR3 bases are TGTGCCATCAGGGGACAGGGGGTTACCGGGGAGCTGTTTTTT. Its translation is CAIRGQGVTGELFF.

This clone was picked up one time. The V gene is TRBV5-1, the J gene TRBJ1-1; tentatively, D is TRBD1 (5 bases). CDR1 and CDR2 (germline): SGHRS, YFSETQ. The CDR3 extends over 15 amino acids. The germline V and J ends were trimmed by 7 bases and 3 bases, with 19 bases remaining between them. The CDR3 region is CASSLAGRIDTEAFF. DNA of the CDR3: TGCGCCAGCTCCCTGGCAGGGAGGATTGACACTGAAGCTTTCTTT.

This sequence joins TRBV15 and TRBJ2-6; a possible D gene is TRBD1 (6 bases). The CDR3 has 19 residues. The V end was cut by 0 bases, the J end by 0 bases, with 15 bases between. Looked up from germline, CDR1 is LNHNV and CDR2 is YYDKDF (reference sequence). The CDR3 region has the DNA TGTGCCACCAGCAGAGACCGGGACATTTACCTCTCTGGGGCCAACGTCCTGACTTTC. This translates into CATSRDRDIYLSGANVLTF.

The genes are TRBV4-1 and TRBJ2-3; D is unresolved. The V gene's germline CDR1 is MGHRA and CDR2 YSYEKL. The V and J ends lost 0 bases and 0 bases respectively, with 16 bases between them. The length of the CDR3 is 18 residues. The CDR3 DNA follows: TGCGCCAGCAGCCAAGATACGGTCCTAGACTTTAGCACAGATACGCAGTATTTT. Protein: CASSQDTVLDFSTDTQYF.

This CDR3 is CASSPQGVAGGRRETQYF. DNA of the CDR3: TGTGCCAGCAGCCCTCAAGGGGTAGCGGGAGGTCGGAGAGAGACCCAGTACTTC. This chain joins TRBV4-2 and TRBJ2-5; 10 nucleotides match TRBD2. This CDR3 comprises 18 residues. Germline values: CDR1 LGHNA, CDR2 YNFKEQ. V dropped 4 bases and J dropped 4; count of bases not matched to a gene: 15.

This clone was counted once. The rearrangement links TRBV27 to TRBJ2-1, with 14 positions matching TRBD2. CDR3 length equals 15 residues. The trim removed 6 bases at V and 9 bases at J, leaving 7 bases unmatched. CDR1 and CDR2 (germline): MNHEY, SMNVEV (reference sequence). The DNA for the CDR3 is TGTGCCAGCAGCCCCGGGACTAGCGGGAGCGCTGAGCAGTTCTTC. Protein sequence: CASSPGTSGSAEQFF.

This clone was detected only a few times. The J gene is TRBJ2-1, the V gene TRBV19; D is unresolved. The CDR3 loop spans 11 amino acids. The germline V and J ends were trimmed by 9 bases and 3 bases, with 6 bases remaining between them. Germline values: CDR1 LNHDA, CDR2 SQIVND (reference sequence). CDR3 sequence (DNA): TGTGCCAGCAGAATCTACAATGAGCAGTTCTTC. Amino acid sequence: CASRIYNEQFF.

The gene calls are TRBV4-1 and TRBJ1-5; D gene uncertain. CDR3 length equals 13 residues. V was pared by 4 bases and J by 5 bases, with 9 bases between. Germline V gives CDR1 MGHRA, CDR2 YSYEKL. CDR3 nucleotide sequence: TGCGCCAGCAGCCCGAGGGTGGATCAGCCCCAGCATTTT. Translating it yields CASSPRVDQPQHF.

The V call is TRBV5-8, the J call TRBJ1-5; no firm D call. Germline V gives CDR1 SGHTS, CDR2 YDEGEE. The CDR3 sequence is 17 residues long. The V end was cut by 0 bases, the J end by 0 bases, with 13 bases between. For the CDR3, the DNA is TGTGCCAGCAGCTTGGGGATGGGCAGGTTTAGCAATCAGCCCCAGCATTTT. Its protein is CASSLGMGRFSNQPQHF.

The CDR3 coding sequence is TGTGCCAGCAGCGAAGATAGCGTTTACAATGAGCAGTTCTTC. Protein sequence: CASSEDSVYNEQFF. The chain is built from TRBV7-8 and TRBJ2-1; tentatively, D is TRBD2 (5 bases). CDR3 length equals 14 residues. The V end lost 5 bases, the J end lost 4 bases, and 12 bases lay between the germline ends. Germline V lookup: CDR1 SGHVS, CDR2 FQNEAQ.

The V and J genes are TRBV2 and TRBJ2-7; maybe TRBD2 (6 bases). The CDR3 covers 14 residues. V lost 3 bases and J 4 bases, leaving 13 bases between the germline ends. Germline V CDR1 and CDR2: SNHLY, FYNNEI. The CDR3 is CASSEEGDPYEQYF. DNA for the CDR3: TGTGCCAGCAGTGAGGAGGGCGACCCATACGAGCAGTACTTC.

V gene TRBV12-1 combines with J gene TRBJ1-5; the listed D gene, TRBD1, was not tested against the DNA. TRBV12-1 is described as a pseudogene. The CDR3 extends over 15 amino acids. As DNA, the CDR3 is TGTGCCAGCAGCTTTGACGGTGAGGGGGATCAGCCCCAGCATTTT. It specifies CASSFDGEGDQPQHF.